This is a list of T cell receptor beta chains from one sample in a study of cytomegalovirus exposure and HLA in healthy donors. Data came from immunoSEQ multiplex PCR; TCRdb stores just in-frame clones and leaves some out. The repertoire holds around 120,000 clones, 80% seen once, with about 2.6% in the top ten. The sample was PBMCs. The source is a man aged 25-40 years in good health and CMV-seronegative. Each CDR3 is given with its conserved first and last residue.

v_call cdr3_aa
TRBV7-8 CAIQGKLGLAGVFQETQYF
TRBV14 CASSQGGASSSYEQYF
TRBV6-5 CASSWDSAQFF
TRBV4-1 CASSQDGTSGNAYADTQYF
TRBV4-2 CASSPPGTSGNSNEQYF
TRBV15 CATSTGDRYTGELFF
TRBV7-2 CASSFPGTGSGANVLTF
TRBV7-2 CASSLVEGSYEQYF
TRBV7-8 CASSLFPGVGGKVDNEQFF
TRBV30 CAWSMSPGPYSPLHF
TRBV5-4 CASSLAGRNTEAFF
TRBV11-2 CASGLIQGGTEAFF
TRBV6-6 CASSHTYEQYF
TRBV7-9 CSSSLVGAEAFF
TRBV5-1 CASSGDRVQETQYF
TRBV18 CASSPQTGSGANVLTF
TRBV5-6 CASRETGTENTEAFF
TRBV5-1 CASSFLTGEEFIKTQYF
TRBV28 CASSIGGGTEAFF
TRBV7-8 CASSARGNEKLFF
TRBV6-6 CASSYSGGLAFF
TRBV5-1 CASSLRGRAQSAEQYF
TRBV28 CASSLPPFRTGQAPKQSYEQYF
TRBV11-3 CASSLAGISTGELFF
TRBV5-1 CASSFGGGTDTQYF
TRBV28 CASIDRTGGTDTQYF
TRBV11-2 CASSLGPGGYEQYF
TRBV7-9 CASVYTASGELFF
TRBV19 CASTIGGNTGELFF
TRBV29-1 CSVGLIAGNTDTQYF
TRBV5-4 CASSSETGSNEKLFF
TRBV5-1 CASSLESSGNTDTQYF
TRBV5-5 CASSQYRDSGQETQYF
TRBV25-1 CASSESGISYNEQFF
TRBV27 CASSPSSGSQPQHF
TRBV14 CASSQLNTGELFF
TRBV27 CASSFTPSYEQYF
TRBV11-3 CASSSETWRLHEQYF
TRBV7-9 CASSLAAGDYNEQFF
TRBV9 CASSVGGRRNEKLFF
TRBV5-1 CASSSTSAEGETQYF
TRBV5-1 CASSLISEGLAVSYNEQFF
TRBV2 CASSLPLDAYEQYF
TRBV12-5 CASGSGLAGGHYNEQFF
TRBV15 CATSSPGAGANVLTF